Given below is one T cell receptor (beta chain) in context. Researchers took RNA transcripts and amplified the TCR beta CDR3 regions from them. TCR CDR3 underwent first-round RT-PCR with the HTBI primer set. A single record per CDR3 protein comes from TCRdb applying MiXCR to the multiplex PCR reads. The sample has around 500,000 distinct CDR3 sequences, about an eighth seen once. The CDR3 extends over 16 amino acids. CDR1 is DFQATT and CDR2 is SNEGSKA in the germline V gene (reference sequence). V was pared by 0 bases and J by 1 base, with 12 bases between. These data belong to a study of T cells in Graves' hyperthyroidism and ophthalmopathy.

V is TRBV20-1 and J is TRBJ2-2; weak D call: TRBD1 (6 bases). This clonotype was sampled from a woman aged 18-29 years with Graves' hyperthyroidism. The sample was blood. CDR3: CSARDLGGRNTGELFF. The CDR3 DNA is TGCAGTGCTAGAGATCTAGGGGGAAGGAACACCGGGGAGCTGTTTTTT.